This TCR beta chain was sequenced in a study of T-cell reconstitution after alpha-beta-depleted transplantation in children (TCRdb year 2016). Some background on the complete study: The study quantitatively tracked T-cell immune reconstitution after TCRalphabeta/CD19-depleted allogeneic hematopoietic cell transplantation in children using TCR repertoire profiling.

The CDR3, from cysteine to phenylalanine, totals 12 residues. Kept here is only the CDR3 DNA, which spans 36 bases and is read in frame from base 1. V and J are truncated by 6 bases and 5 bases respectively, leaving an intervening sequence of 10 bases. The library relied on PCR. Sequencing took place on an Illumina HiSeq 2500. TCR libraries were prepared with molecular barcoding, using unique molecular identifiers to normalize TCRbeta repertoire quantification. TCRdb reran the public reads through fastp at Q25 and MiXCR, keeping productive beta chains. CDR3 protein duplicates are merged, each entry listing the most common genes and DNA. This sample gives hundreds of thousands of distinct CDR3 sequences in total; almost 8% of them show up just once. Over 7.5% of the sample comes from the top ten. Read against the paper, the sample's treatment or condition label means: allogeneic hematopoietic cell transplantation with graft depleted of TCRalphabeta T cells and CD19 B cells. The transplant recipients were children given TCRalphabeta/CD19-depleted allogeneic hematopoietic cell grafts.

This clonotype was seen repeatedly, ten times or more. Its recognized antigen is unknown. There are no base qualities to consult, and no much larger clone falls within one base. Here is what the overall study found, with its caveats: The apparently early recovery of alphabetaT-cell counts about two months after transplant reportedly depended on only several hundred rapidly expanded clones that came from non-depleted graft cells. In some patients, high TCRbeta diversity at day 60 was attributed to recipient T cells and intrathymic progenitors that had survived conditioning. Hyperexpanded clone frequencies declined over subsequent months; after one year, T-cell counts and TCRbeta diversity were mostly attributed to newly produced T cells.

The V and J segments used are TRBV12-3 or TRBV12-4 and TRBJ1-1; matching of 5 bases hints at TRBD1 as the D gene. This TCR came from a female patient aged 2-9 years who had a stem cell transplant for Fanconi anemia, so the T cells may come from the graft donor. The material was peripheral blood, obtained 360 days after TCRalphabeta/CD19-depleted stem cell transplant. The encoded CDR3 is CASSFGGTEAFF. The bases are TGTGCCAGCAGCTTCGGGGGAACTGAAGCTTTCTTT.